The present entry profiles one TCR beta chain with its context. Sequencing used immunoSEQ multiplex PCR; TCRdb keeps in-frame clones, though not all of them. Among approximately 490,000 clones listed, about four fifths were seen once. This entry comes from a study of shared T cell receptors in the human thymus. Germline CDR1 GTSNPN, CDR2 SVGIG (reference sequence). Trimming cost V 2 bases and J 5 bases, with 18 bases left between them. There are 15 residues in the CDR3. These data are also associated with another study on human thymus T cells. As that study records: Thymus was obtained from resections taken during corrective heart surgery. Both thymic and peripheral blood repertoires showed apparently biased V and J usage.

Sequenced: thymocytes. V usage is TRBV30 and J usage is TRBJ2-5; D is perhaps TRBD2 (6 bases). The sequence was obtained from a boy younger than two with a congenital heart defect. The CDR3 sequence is CAWSQPGVKQETQYF. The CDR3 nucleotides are TGTGCCTGGAGTCAACCGGGAGTAAAGCAGGAGACCCAGTACTTC.